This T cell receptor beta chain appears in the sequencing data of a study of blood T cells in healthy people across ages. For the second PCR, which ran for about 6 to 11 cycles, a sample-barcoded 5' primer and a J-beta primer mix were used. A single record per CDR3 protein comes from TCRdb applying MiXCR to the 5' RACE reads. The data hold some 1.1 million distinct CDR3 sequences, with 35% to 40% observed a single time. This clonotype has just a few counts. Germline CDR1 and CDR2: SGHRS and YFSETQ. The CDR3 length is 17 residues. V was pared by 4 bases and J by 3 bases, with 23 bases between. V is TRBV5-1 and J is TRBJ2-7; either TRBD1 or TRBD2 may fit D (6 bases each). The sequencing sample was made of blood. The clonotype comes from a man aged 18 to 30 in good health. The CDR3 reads CASSTAIGAEGHYEQYF. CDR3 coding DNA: TGCGCCAGCAGCACCGCAATCGGGGCGGAGGGACACTACGAGCAGTACTTC.